This TCR beta chain originates from a study of RUNX1 and TCR beta rearrangement in T-cell leukemia (dated by TCRdb to 2019 to 2021). Broadly, across the study: The comparison of TCR beta rearrangements and CDR3 junctions set about 13 T-ALLs carrying mono-allelic acquired RUNX1 mutations against roughly ten T-ALLs that were RUNX1 wildtype. In the mutated group, every RUNX1 mutation was heterozygous, with around ten located in the Runt homology domain and a few in the transactivation domain. TCR rearrangements were assessed by Genescan analysis after EuroClonality multiplex PCR on genomic DNA. The multicentric trials consisted of GRAALL-2003 and GRAALL-2005. RUNX1 wildtype T-ALLs were matched for an immature maturation arrest stage, defined by absent cytoplasmic or surface TCR beta protein. The RUNX1 wildtype T-ALLs were chosen to have at least incomplete clonal TCR beta rearrangements, which allowed D1 segments to be compared with D2 segments. More diverse maturation arrest stages were spanned by RUNX1-mutated T-ALLs, including cases arrested before the onset of TCR beta rearrangement. TCR beta rearrangements in human T-ALL were analyzed for comparison with results obtained from a Runx1 knockout mouse model. An earlier study had already determined the RUNX1 mutation status of the T-ALL cases. Study-wide findings and limitations: Clonal TCR beta rearrangements were found in roughly 62% of RUNX1-mutated T-ALLs, which is fewer than the over 80% reported for T-ALL generally. RUNX1-mutated and wildtype T-ALLs showed similar TCR beta J1 cluster usage, with no significant difference. TCR beta D1 segment usage did not differ significantly between RUNX1-mutated (83%) and wildtype (about 61%) T-ALL clonal rearrangements. The number of available clonal rearrangements was too small to assess TCR beta CDR3 length or D segment truncation in T-ALLs.

For oncotyping and quantification of minimal residual disease, T-ALL samples were taken at diagnosis from children and adults treated according to protocol. The CDR3 starts with the cysteine, ends with the phenylalanine, and has 12 residues. Kept here is only the CDR3 DNA, which spans 36 bases and is read in frame from base 1. The junction shows trimming of 4 bases on V and 7 bases on J, and the gene matches do not reach 4 bases of it. Per the germline V gene, SGHTS is the CDR1 and YDEGEE is the CDR2. Compared with the rest of its sample, this clonotype is medium-sized (0.01 to 0.1%). Its target antigen remains unknown. No much larger clone exists at a distance of one base, and base qualities are not known. Library preparation was by PCR. The instrument given in TCRdb is Illumina MiSeq. TCR beta DJ and VDJ rearrangements were characterized by next generation amplicon sequencing. Per the authors' processing: Clonal TCR beta rearrangements were identified by analyzing amplicon sequencing data with the Vidjil software. Characteristics of TCR beta rearrangements in the RUNX1-mutated versus wildtype groups were compared using two-tailed Fisher exact tests. TCRdb reworked the public reads: Q25 trimming with fastp, MiXCR clone assembly, productive beta chains retained. Rows with one shared CDR3 protein collapse into an entry with the most common genes and DNA. The V and J calls reflect TCRdb's pipeline rather than the authors' work. In all, the sample holds approximately 540 distinct CDR3 sequences, and around 22% of those were seen once. Together, the top ten hold around 30% of the sample.

The TCR comes from a male donor with T-cell acute lymphoblastic leukemia. In this chain, TRBV5-8 is recombined with TRBJ1-2, with 7 central nucleotides matching TRBD1. The sequenced sample was blood. The DNA sequence is given as TGTGCCAGCAGCCCGGACAGGAGTGGCTACACCTTC. It specifies CASSPDRSGYTF.